Shown below are 22 T cell receptor beta chains from a single sample sequenced in a study of cytomegalovirus exposure and HLA in healthy donors. PCR employed 60 Vbeta and 13 Jbeta primers. The protocol was immunoSEQ multiplex PCR, while the TCRdb copy is restricted to in-frame clones and leaves out a portion. The sample carries fewer than 150,000 clones, 15% recorded once. Sequencing used PBMCs. Receptor source: a woman aged 18-35 years in good health and CMV-seronegative.

V gene TRBV7-6 combines with J gene TRBJ1-2; 9 bases line up with TRBD1. The CDR3 consists of 15 residues. Unmatched junction bases numbered 9, after V lost 5 bases and J lost 5 bases. Germline V gene lookup returns CDR1 SGHVS and CDR2 FNYEAQ. This chain's CDR3 is CASSIRTGAGYGYTF. In nucleotides, the CDR3 is TGTGCCAGCAGCATACGGACAGGGGCAGGATATGGCTACACCTTC.

A few counts support this clone. This chain uses TRBV30 with TRBJ2-3; 10 nucleotides line up with TRBD2. This CDR3 is built from 16 residues. Germline lookup yields CDR1 GTSNPN and CDR2 SVGIG (reference sequence). V gave up 5 bases and J gave up 0 bases; unmatched junction bases: 8. In DNA form, the CDR3 reads TGTGCCTGGGTAGCGGGGGGCGCGAAGAGCACAGATACGCAGTATTTT. Its protein is CAWVAGGAKSTDTQYF.

As to this clone: Other DNA sequences in this specimen translate into the identical CDR3. The rearrangement links TRBV5-4 to TRBJ2-3, with D possibly TRBD1 on 5 matching bases. Germline V gene data show CDR1 as SGHNT and CDR2 as YYREEE (reference sequence). This CDR3 comprises 12 residues. Deletions cut 2 bases from V and 6 bases from J, with 7 bases between. DNA for the CDR3: TGTGCCAGCAGCTTAGGGGCTGATACGCAGTATTTT. Its translation is CASSLGADTQYF.

The chain combines TRBV5-5 with TRBJ1-1, with a tentative D call TRBD1 (6 bases). The CDR3 spans 12 residues. With 0 bases removed from V and 11 bases from J, the gap between germline ends came to 11 bases. Per the germline V gene, CDR1 is SGHKS and CDR2 is YYEKEE (reference sequence). The CDR3 DNA is TGTGCCAGCAGCTTGGCCGGGGGGGCGGCTTTCTTT. It translates to CASSLAGGAAFF.

The chain couples TRBV7-2 to TRBJ2-7, with 10 nucleotides matching TRBD1. The germline V gene has CDR1 SGHTA and CDR2 FQGNSA. The V and J ends lost 0 bases and 3 bases, in that order; junction bases with no gene match: 11. The length of the CDR3 is 18 residues. CDR3 loop: CASSLALVGRDRGYEQYF. The CDR3 DNA reads as TGTGCCAGCAGCTTAGCCCTAGTGGGACGGGACAGGGGCTACGAGCAGTACTTC.

The chain joins TRBV2 to TRBJ1-2; 9 bases fit TRBD1. This CDR3 comprises 14 residues. Losses at the gene ends were 3 bases for V and 2 bases for J; bases not matched to a gene: 1. The V gene's germline CDR1 is SNHLY and CDR2 FYNNEI. CDR3 in amino acids: CASSEGTGNYGYTF. CDR3 in DNA: TGTGCCAGCAGTGAGGGGACAGGGAACTATGGCTACACCTTC.

This clone was seen a few times. The chain carries TRBV27 and TRBJ2-7; 10 bases are shared with TRBD1. The germline gives CDR1 MNHEY, CDR2 SMNVEV (reference sequence). V gave up 6 bases and J gave up 5 bases; unmatched junction bases: 10. The CDR3 has 15 residues. The CDR3 loop is CASRLPGTGAHEQYF. The CDR3 region has the DNA TGTGCCAGCAGACTTCCCGGGACAGGGGCCCACGAGCAGTACTTC.

This clone was detected only a few times. The rearrangement links TRBV19 to TRBJ1-5, with D possibly matching TRBD1 (5 bases). Germline CDR1 LNHDA, CDR2 SQIVND (reference sequence). Trimming removed 5 bases from V and 11 bases from J, with 16 bases in between. The CDR3 has 13 amino acids. The CDR3 spells CASSPTEKGSQHF. DNA for the CDR3: TGTGCCAGTAGTCCGACAGAAAAAGGGTCCCAGCATTTT.

The rearrangement uses TRBV9 and TRBJ2-7, with 12 nucleotides matching TRBD1. The CDR3 is made up of 15 amino acids. Germline CDR1 SGDLS, CDR2 YYNGEE. V lost 3 bases to trimming and J lost 0 bases; unmatched junction nucleotides: 1. The CDR3 DNA is TGTGCCAGCAGCGCGGGACAGGGGGCCTCCTACGAGCAGTACTTC. Its protein is CASSAGQGASYEQYF.

This clone was counted between two and nine times. The genes are TRBV30 and TRBJ1-2; D call uncertain. This CDR3 has 14 residues. Trimming stripped 4 bases from V and 6 bases from J, with 18 bases between. Germline loops: CDR1 GTSNPN, CDR2 SVGIG (reference sequence). The CDR3 DNA follows: TGTGCCTGGACCCCCTTGGCAGGTGAAGATGGCTACACCTTC. Encoded protein: CAWTPLAGEDGYTF.

The V and J genes are TRBV30 and TRBJ2-7, with D maybe TRBD2 (6 bases). Germline CDR1 is GTSNPN and CDR2 is SVGIG (reference sequence). V shed 7 bases and J shed 5 bases, with 18 bases lying between them. This CDR3 spans 13 amino acids. CDR3 residues: CASTGGRTHEQYF. Written as DNA, the CDR3 is TGTGCCTCCACCGGGGGTCGGACGCACGAGCAGTACTTC.

There are a few counts of this clone. This chain connects TRBV19 to TRBJ2-2; 14 positions agree with TRBD2. The CDR3 extends over 15 amino acids. Germline V gene sequence: CDR1 LNHDA, CDR2 SQIVND (reference sequence). Unmatched junction bases numbered 7, after V lost 10 bases and J lost 6 bases. The CDR3 nucleotides are TGTGCCACCCGGGGACTAGCGGGAGTGCCCGGGGAGCTGTTTTTT. This codes for CATRGLAGVPGELFF.

The chain joins TRBV19 to TRBJ1-1; 8 bases are a match to TRBD1. J was trimmed by 8 bases and V by 6 bases; bases with no gene match: 8. CDR1 and CDR2 (germline): LNHDA, SQIVND (reference sequence). The CDR3 is made up of 13 amino acids. The CDR3 DNA is TGTGCCAGTAGGATTCAGGGGGCTGCAGAAGCTTTCTTT. Its protein is CASRIQGAAEAFF.

This clone was detected many times. The V and J genes are TRBV5-1 and TRBJ2-7; D is unclear. There are 13 residues in the CDR3. Per germline, CDR1 SGHRS and CDR2 YFSETQ. V gave up 0 bases and J gave up 0 bases, with 4 bases separating them. The CDR3 reads CASSLGSSYEQYF. For the CDR3, the DNA is TGCGCCAGCAGCTTGGGCAGCTCCTACGAGCAGTACTTC.

This clone was detected a few times. V is TRBV30 and J is TRBJ1-4, with 9 bases identical to TRBD1. Germline V gives CDR1 GTSNPN, CDR2 SVGIG (reference sequence). There are 15 residues in the CDR3. V was pared by 4 bases and J by 7 bases, with 10 bases of the junction left unmatched. CDR3 residues: CAWNLEGQGREKLFF. For the CDR3, the DNA is TGTGCCTGGAATCTTGAGGGACAGGGCCGTGAAAAACTGTTTTTT.

This clone appeared a few times. V is TRBV5-1 and J is TRBJ2-6, with D tentatively TRBD2 (5 bases). V lost 3 bases and J 1 base, leaving 11 bases between the germline ends. Germline CDR1 and CDR2: SGHRS and YFSETQ. The CDR3 extends over 16 amino acids. The CDR3 nucleotides are TGCGCCAGCAGCTCTAAATCGGGGTCTGGGGCCAACGTCCTGACTTTC. Amino acids: CASSSKSGSGANVLTF.

This chain links TRBV28 with TRBJ2-1; D unclear. The length of the CDR3 is 15 residues. V gave up 1 base and J gave up 2 bases, with 9 bases separating them. Germline lookup yields CDR1 MDHEN and CDR2 SYDVKM. The chain's CDR3 is CASSLSVATYNEQFF. In nucleotides, the CDR3 is TGTGCCAGCAGTTTATCGGTAGCAACCTACAATGAGCAGTTCTTC. Supplemented by reference TRBV28 and TRBJ2-1, the full variable domain reads DVKVTQSSRYLVKRTGEKVFLECVQDMDHENMFWYRQDPGLGLRLIYFSYDVKMKEKGDIPEGYSVSREKKERFSLILESASTNQTSMYLCASSLSVATYNEQFFGPGTRLTVL.

This clone was counted a few times. The J gene is TRBJ1-1, the V gene TRBV2, with D possibly matching TRBD1 (6 bases). Germline V gives CDR1 SNHLY, CDR2 FYNNEI. This CDR3 is built from 13 residues. The germline V and J ends were trimmed by 4 bases and 6 bases, with 12 bases remaining between them. DNA for the CDR3: TGTGCCAGCAGTGCAGGGACATCCCCTGAAGCTTTCTTT. Translation: CASSAGTSPEAFF. The variable domain in full, completed from reference TRBV2 and TRBJ1-1, reads EPEVTQTPSHQVTQMGQEVILRCVPISNHLYFYWYRQILGQKVEFLVSFYNNEISEKSEIFDDQFSVERPDGSNFTLKIRSTKLEDSAMYFCASSAGTSPEAFFGQGTRLTVV.

This clone was observed a handful of times. The rearrangement uses TRBV29-1 and TRBJ2-2; D unclear. The germline CDR1 and CDR2 sequences are SQVTM and ANQGSEA. The CDR3 has 13 residues. The ends were cut back, 5 bases at V and 7 bases at J, with 14 bases in the middle. DNA of the CDR3: TGCAGCGTTACCCGCACTGGCGGCGGGGAGCTGTTTTTT. It yields the protein CSVTRTGGGELFF.

This chain links TRBV5-4 with TRBJ1-6; TRBD1 matches 7 bases. The CDR3 runs 20 residues. The V segment lost 2 bases and the J segment 0 bases; nucleotides outside the gene matches: 14. CDR1 and CDR2 from the germline V gene are SGHNT and YYREEE (reference sequence). CDR3 nucleotides: TGTGCCAGCAGCTTTGGGGCAGGGGGTTCCCTCGGCTCCTATAATTCACCCCTCCACTTT. Protein sequence: CASSFGAGGSLGSYNSPLHF.

The V gene is TRBV28, the J gene TRBJ1-3; TRBD1 aligns across 7 bases. The CDR3 sequence is 14 residues long. V dropped 10 bases and J dropped 0; count of bases not matched to a gene: 6. Looked up from germline, CDR1 is MDHEN and CDR2 is SYDVKM. Here the CDR3 reads CATTGTLSGNTIYF. CDR3 in DNA: TGTGCCACGACAGGGACCCTCTCTGGAAACACCATATATTTT.

This clone has more than one count but fewer than ten. The V call is TRBV9, the J call TRBJ1-3; TRBD1 agrees at 8 bases. The CDR3 consists of 16 residues. From germline, CDR1 is SGDLS and CDR2 YYNGEE. With V trimmed by 3 bases and J by 0 bases, 5 bases remained unmatched. CDR3 protein: CASSAGQGTSGNTIYF. CDR3 DNA sequence: TGTGCCAGCAGCGCCGGACAGGGAACCTCTGGAAACACCATATATTTT.